This TCR beta chain was observed in a study of blood T cell repertoires in COVID-19. TCRdb's table, derived via immunoSEQ multiplex PCR, lists solely in-frame clones and lacks some. This sample yields 63,000 or so clones, of which around 92% are seen a single time; roughly 1.4% belongs to the top ten. Sequenced: peripheral blood. The sequence derives from a man aged 60 to 69 with acute or convalescent COVID-19.

CDR3 in amino acids: CASRSGTEVHEQYF. CDR3 nucleotide sequence: TGTGCCAGCAGGTCCGGGACAGAAGTCCACGAGCAGTACTTC. The J gene is TRBJ2-7, the V gene TRBV6-5; 7 bases match TRBD1. Germline CDR1 reads MNHEY; CDR2 reads SVGAGI. V gave up 6 bases and J gave up 5 bases; unmatched junction bases: 10. CDR3 length: 14 amino acids.